This T cell receptor (beta chain) comes out of a study of blood T cell repertoires in COVID-19. Across the study: Acute and convalescent COVID-19 samples came from the United States, Italy and Spain. Sample material is recorded as cDNA or gDNA derived from T cells, B-cell-depleted T cells, or PBMCs.

Per the original methods: Reference gene primer amplification gave estimated nucleated cell counts. Profiled with immunoSEQ multiplex PCR; TCRdb holds only in-frame clones, not every one. V and J calls and clone size are given by that table; D and trimming were obtained from the DNA. In the table there are tens of thousands of clones, over 75% of which are singletons. Trimming at V came to 1 base and at J to 0 bases, leaving 9 bases not matched to a gene. Germline V lookup: CDR1 SGHTA, CDR2 FQGNSA. The CDR3 totals 18 residues. The specimen sequenced was peripheral blood. V is TRBV7-2 and J is TRBJ2-3; 8 nucleotides agree with TRBD2. The source is a man in his sixties with acute or convalescent COVID-19. CDR3 region: CASSLVPWTSSSTDTQYF. The DNA of the CDR3 is TGTGCCAGCAGCTTAGTCCCGTGGACTAGCAGTAGCACAGATACGCAGTATTTT.